The source of this TCR beta chain is a study of T cells in Graves' hyperthyroidism and ophthalmopathy (dated by TCRdb to the late 2010s). Context from the whole study: Peripheral blood was sampled at the time of initial diagnosis, prior to any treatment. To identify distinguishing TCR V-J signatures, a discovery cohort of 100 or so patients was used, comprising 40 to 45 with Graves' ophthalmopathy and 57 with stable Graves' hyperthyroidism. Prospective prediction of ophthalmopathy was tested in an independent validation cohort of fewer than 20 hyperthyroidism patients and 15 to 17 patients who later progressed to ophthalmopathy. The roughly 91 discovery patients were randomly divided into training and test sets at a 7:3 ratio. In addition, the study compared T-cell repertoires in thyroid tissue and in blood from 6 or 7 Graves' hyperthyroidism patients. Following sampling, methimazole starting at 30 mg daily was given to hyperthyroidism patients, and high-dose intravenous methylprednisolone was given to ophthalmopathy patients. According to the paper, TCR Vbeta CDR3 sequencing was carried out on some 140 peripheral blood samples, which came from approximately 43 ophthalmopathy, some 73 hyperthyroidism and 17 progressor patients.

CDR1 and CDR2 were assigned from the germline V gene as MNHEY and SVGEGT. V is pruned by 6 bases and J by 9 bases, leaving 20 bases of the junction without a gene match. There are 18 amino acids in the CDR3, from cysteine to phenylalanine inclusive. The sequence is cut down to CDR3 DNA, 54 bases in frame from base 1. The paper as a whole reports these results and caveats: Most expanded thyroid clonotypes (frequency above 0.001) were also found in blood, which suggests that blood repertoires may mirror thyroid immune responses. In validation, the model predicted progression to ophthalmopathy a median of around 6.5 months before onset, with approximately 71% sensitivity and about 72% specificity. In cross-validation, a model built on a 13 V-J signature told ophthalmopathy apart from stable hyperthyroidism with under 90% sensitivity and about 81% specificity, and in testing the same model reached 80%/75%. No statistical method was used to fix the sample size in advance, and group allocation was not hidden from the investigators.

Moderately to severely active disease, a Clinical Activity Score of at least 3, a NOSPECS grade of at least 4, and a duration under 3 months were present in ophthalmopathy patients. Any patient with an uncontrolled infection, another autoimmune disease, pregnancy or lactation was excluded. Diagnoses relied on clinical symptoms, serum thyroxine and TRAb, thyroid ultrasound and orbital computed tomography. PBMCs were separated from 8 to 10 ml of fresh peripheral blood using Ficoll-Paque density gradient centrifugation. Trizol reagent was used to extract total RNA, and RNA quality was then checked on an Agilent 2100 Bioanalyzer. This clonotype was recorded many times. Its antigen is unknown. Base qualities are not provided; no much larger clone lies one nucleotide away. TCR beta CDR3 regions were amplified from RNA transcripts. The first round of RT-PCR for the TCR CDR3 was performed with the HTBI primer set and the Qiagen OneStep RT-PCR kit. The libraries were constructed in a second round of multiplex PCR and then size-selected and purified. Paired-end sequencing of the libraries was performed with 100 bp reads on an Illumina HiSeq2000. Regarding the original processing steps: SOAPnuke was used to process the raw data, removing reads that contained adapters or uncalled bases, had a mean Phred below 15, or lacked an exact match to the constant primer or identifier. High-quality paired reads were merged with COPE v1.2.5, and unique nucleotide sequences were defined as clonotypes. MiTCR v1.1 was used to align the clonotypes against IMGT TRBV, TRBD and TRBJ reference segments. The analysis was restricted to V-J combinations with a frequency above 0.0001, which together covered just over 98% of the repertoires. The TCS score was defined as the ratio of F50 (clonal expansion) to E x V (chaos), calculated using BLOSUM62-based TCRdist between CDR3 peptides within each V-J. Welch's t-statistics and random forest reduced approximately 520 V-J features to 10 to 15, which were used in a naive Bayes classifier (R e1071). The Morisita-Horn index was used to measure how similar the thyroid and blood repertoires were. TCRdb cleaned the public reads at Q25 with fastp, built clones with MiXCR and kept in-frame beta chains. Each record represents a unique CDR3 protein, reported with the most common genes and DNA among its rows. None of the V and J calls come from the authors' own analysis; TCRdb made them. Recorded for this sample are about 610,000 distinct CDR3 sequences; roughly 14% of them occurred a single time. The top ten clones comprise about 4% of the sample.

The receptor chain draws on TRBV6-2 or TRBV6-3 and TRBJ2-7, with TRBD2 identical over 13 junction bases. The sequenced sample consisted of blood. This receptor was identified in a woman between 40 and 50 years old with Graves' ophthalmopathy. The DNA reads TGTGCCAGCAGCCCCGGACTAGCGGGAGTACCCTCCTACGAGTGGCAGTACTTC. Its protein product is CASSPGLAGVPSYEWQYF.